This is a list of T cell receptor beta chains from one sample in a study of control samples from healthy donors and cancer patients. The repertoire was sequenced with immunoSEQ multiplex PCR; TCRdb's copy has only in-frame clones and lacks some. The sample lists 70,000 to 80,000 clones; around four fifths were seen once. Material: blood. The receptor set was obtained from a man aged 50 or older in good health. CDR3s include the opening cysteine and the closing phenylalanine or tryptophan.

CASSLRGLNTGELFF TRBV11-2
CATSDFRRDEQYF TRBV24-1
CSVEKTSTDTQYF TRBV29-1
CAWSDSALYGYTF TRBV30
CASSDTGGETEAFF TRBV6-1
CASSLGSLGTGELFF TRBV5-1
CASSIRGRSNQPQHF TRBV19
CASSQGQLPGEEQFF TRBV4-1
CASSPTGASHEQYF TRBV7-3
CAISEGDQNPRLHF TRBV10-3
CASNQGWHTEAFF TRBV19
CASSPGTGNYGYTF TRBV3-1/TRBV3-2
CASSGGTSGRTETQYF TRBV4-2
CATSDFLENTDTQYF TRBV24-1